This is a list of T cell receptor beta chains from one sample in a study of human T cells and chemical hapten exposure. In TCRdb, the RACE reads were re-called with MiXCR into one record per CDR3 protein. The sample contains around 100,000 distinct CDR3 sequences, about a tenth of which appear only once. The sequenced sample was whole blood, obtained in connection with sensitization to the hapten diphenylcyclopropenone (DPC). These receptors were collected from a woman aged 55 to 70 with alopecia areata. Some clones in this sample may be carry-over from other donors' samples. Each CDR3 is given with its conserved first and last residue. The D gene is left open where the match is weak. Clone size is not always given. Where it is, it says once, few, many or a class for expanded clones.

few	TRBD2	TRBV20-1	TRBJ2-7	TGCAGTGCTAGAGATGGACGGTTTAGCGGGGCCTCCTACGAGCAGTACTTC	CSARDGRFSGASYEQYF
many	TRBD2	TRBV20-1	TRBJ2-3	TGCAGTGCTGATGCGGGACTAGCGGGCGCTAGCACAGATACGCAGTATTTT	CSADAGLAGASTDTQYF
many	NA	TRBV5-1	TRBJ1-5	TGCGCCAGCAGCCTCGACGGTTCCATTCAGCCCCAGCATTTT	CASSLDGSIQPQHF
few	TRBD1	TRBV3-1	TRBJ1-1	TGTGCCAGCAGCCAAGTGTGGACAGGGAACACTGAAGCTTTCTTT	CASSQVWTGNTEAFF
NA	NA	TRBV14	TRBJ2-2	TGTGCCAGCAGCCAAGAATGGACCGGGGAGCTGTTTTTT	CASSQEWTGELFF
few	TRBD2	TRBV20-1	TRBJ2-1	TGCAGTGCTCGTCCTATTAGCGGGGGGGTGTACAATGAGCAGTTCTTC	CSARPISGGVYNEQFF
few	TRBD1	TRBV5-1	TRBJ1-3	TGCGCCAGCAGCCCCACAGGGGACAGCTCTGGAAACACCATATATTTT	CASSPTGDSSGNTIYF
few	NA	TRBV12-3/TRBV12-4	TRBJ1-1	TGTGCCAGCACTCTAGGGGGTTGGAACACTGAAGCTTTCTTT	CASTLGGWNTEAFF
many	TRBD1	TRBV7-8	TRBJ1-6	TGTGCCAGCAGCCGATCGAGGACAGGGTGGAATTCACCCCTCCACTTT	CASSRSRTGWNSPLHF
NA	TRBD1	TRBV24-1	TRBJ2-3	TGTGCCACCAGTGGATCCAGGGGGTCGGATACGCAGTATTTT	CATSGSRGSDTQYF
many	NA	TRBV11-2	TRBJ2-3	TGTGCCAGCAGCTGGGCTTTTGCGACGCAGGATACGCAGTATTTT	CASSWAFATQDTQYF
many	TRBD1	TRBV6-1	TRBJ1-2	TGTGCCAGCAGTGAACAGGCAGGGGGTTATGGCTACACCTTC	CASSEQAGGYGYTF
many	NA	TRBV19	TRBJ2-7	TGTGCCAGTAGTTATGGATCTAGACGGGACTCCTACGAGCAGTACTTC	CASSYGSRRDSYEQYF
many	NA	TRBV10-3	TRBJ2-3	TGTGCCATCAGTGAGGGGGGTTTCGCGGATACGCAGTATTTT	CAISEGGFADTQYF
few	NA	TRBV29-1	TRBJ2-3	TGCAGCGTTGCAGGACCCCTTAGCACAGATACGCAGTATTTT	CSVAGPLSTDTQYF
many	NA	TRBV28	TRBJ2-1	TGTGCCAGCAGTTCCCCCGACAGCTACAAGAGTGAGCAGTTCTTC	CASSSPDSYKSEQFF
few	NA	TRBV6-5	TRBJ1-1	TGTGCCAGCAGTTACAAGGCGCAGGGGTATAACACTGAAGCTTTCTTT	CASSYKAQGYNTEAFF
NA	NA	TRBV9	TRBJ1-4	TGTGCCAGCAGCGTAGTTGGGAGCTCAAATGAAAAACTGTTTTTT	CASSVVGSSNEKLFF
few	TRBD1	TRBV6-1	TRBJ1-6	TGTGCCAGCAGTGCCTTGGAGGGGACAGCTAATTCACCCCTCCACTTT	CASSALEGTANSPLHF
many	NA	TRBV6-5	TRBJ2-1	TGTGCCAGCAACCGACAGCTGAGCTCCTACAATGAGCAGTTCTTC	CASNRQLSSYNEQFF
NA	NA	TRBV11-2	TRBJ2-2	TGTGCCAGCAGCTTAGTACTCACGAACACCGGGGAGCTGTTTTTT	CASSLVLTNTGELFF
NA	TRBD1	TRBV4-1	TRBJ1-5	TGCGCCAGCAGCCAAGATGGGGACAGGAGCAATCAGCCCCAGCATTTT	CASSQDGDRSNQPQHF
NA	NA	TRBV10-3	TRBJ1-3	TGTGCCATCAGTGGCGACCCTGGAAACGCCATATATTTT	CAISGDPGNAIYF
NA	NA	TRBV9	TRBJ2-7	TGTGCCAGCAGCGTAGAGGACGGGAGCTCCTACGAGCAGTACTTC	CASSVEDGSSYEQYF
few	NA	TRBV18	TRBJ2-7	TGTGCCAGCTCACCTACTAGCTCCTACGAGCAGTACTTC	CASSPTSSYEQYF
NA	TRBD2	TRBV7-6	TRBJ2-3	TGTGCCAGCAGCTTAGTTGGGACTACTAGCACAGATACGCAGTATTTT	CASSLVGTTSTDTQYF
few	NA	TRBV9	TRBJ2-2	TGTGCCAGCAGCGGGTTTAAGGGAGAGACTGGGAACACCGGGGAGCTGTTTTTT	CASSGFKGETGNTGELFF
NA	NA	TRBV6-1	TRBJ2-1	TGTGCCAGCAGAACCCGGAGCTCCTACAATGAGCAGTTCTTC	CASRTRSSYNEQFF
many	NA	TRBV7-9	TRBJ1-5	TGTGCCGGGGCGGACAGCAATCAGCCCCAGCATTTT	CAGADSNQPQHF
NA	NA	TRBV7-2	TRBJ1-6	TGTGCCAGCACCGCGGGGCCCTATAATTCACCCCTCCACTTT	CASTAGPYNSPLHF
many	NA	TRBV5-1	TRBJ2-1	TGCGCCAGCAGCTTGATGGCTTACGGTGAGCAGTTCTTC	CASSLMAYGEQFF
once	NA	TRBV10-1	TRBJ1-4	TGCGCCAGCCCCAGGGAATCACCCTGTGCAACTAATGAAAAACTGTTTTTT	CASPRESPCATNEKLFF
many	NA	TRBV7-9	TRBJ2-3	TGTGCCAGCAGCTTAGGGGGAGCAGGGGATACGCAGTATTTT	CASSLGGAGDTQYF
few	NA	TRBV12-3/TRBV12-4	TRBJ2-1	TGTGCCAGCAGTTTCCGGATTTCCTACAATGAGCAGTTCTTC	CASSFRISYNEQFF
many	TRBD1	TRBV9	TRBJ1-2	TGTGCCAGCAGCGTGAATTATCAGGGGGCCGGGTATGGCTACACCTTC	CASSVNYQGAGYGYTF